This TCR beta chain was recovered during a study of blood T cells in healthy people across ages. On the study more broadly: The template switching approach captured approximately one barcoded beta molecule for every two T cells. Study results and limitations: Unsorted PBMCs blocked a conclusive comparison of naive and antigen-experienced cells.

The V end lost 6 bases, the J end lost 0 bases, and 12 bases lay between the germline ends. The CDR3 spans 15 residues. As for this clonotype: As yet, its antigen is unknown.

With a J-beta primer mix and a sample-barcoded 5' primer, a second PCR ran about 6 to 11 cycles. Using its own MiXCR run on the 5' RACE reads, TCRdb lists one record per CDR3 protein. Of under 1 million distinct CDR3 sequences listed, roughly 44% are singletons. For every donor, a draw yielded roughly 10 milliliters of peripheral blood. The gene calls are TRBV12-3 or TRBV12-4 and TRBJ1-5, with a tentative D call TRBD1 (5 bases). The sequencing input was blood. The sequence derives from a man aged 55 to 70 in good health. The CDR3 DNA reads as TGTGCCAGCAGCGCGACAGCAAATAGCAATCAGCCCCAGCATTTT. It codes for CASSATANSNQPQHF.